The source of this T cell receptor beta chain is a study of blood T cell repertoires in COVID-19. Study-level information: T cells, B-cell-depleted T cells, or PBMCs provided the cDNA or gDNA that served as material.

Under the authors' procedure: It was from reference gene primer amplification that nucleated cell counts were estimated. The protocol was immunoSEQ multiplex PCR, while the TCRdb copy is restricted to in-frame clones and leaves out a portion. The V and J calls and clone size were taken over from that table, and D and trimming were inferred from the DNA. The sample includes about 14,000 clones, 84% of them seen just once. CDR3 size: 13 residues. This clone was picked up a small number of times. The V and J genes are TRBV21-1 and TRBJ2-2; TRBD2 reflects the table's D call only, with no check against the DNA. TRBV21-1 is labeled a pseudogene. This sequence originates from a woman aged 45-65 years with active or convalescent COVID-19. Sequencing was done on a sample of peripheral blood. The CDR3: CASRERNTGELFF. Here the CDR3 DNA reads TGTGCCAGCCGGGAGAGGAACACCGGGGAGCTGTTTTTT.